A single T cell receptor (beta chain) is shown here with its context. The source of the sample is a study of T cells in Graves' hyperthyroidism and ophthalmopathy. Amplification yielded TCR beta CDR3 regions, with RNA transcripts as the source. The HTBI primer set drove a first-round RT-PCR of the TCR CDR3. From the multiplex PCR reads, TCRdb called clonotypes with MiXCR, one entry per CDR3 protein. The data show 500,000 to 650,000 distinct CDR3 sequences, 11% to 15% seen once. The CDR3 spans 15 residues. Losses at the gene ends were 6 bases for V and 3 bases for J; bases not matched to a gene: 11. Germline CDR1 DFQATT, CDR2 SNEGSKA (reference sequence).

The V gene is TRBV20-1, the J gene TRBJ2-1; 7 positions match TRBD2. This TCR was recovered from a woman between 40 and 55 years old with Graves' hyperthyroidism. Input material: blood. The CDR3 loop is CSALSVASGYNEQFF. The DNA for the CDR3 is TGCAGTGCCCTCTCCGTTGCTAGCGGCTACAATGAGCAGTTCTTC.